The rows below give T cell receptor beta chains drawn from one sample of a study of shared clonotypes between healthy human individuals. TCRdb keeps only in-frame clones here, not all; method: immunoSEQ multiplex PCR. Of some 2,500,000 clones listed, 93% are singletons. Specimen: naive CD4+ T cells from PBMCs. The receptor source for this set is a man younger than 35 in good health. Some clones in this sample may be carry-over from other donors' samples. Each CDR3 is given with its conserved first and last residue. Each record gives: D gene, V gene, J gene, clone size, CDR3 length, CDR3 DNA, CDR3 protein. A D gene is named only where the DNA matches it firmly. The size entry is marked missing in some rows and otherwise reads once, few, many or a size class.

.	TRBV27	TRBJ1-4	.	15	TGTGCCAGCACAACAAGAAGGGCGCCGAATGAAAAACTGTTTTTT	CASTTRRAPNEKLFF
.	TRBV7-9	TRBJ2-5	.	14	TGTGCCAGCAGCGCCCAGCAAGGGCAAGAGACCCAGTACTTC	CASSAQQGQETQYF
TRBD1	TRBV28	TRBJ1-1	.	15	TGTGCCAGCACCCTCGCATCGACAGGGAGGGCTGAAGCTTTCTTT	CASTLASTGRAEAFF
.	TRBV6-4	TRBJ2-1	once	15	TGTGCCAGCAGCGCAGCCTCAGTCAGTCGGGGTGAGCAGTTCTTC	CASSAASVSRGEQFF
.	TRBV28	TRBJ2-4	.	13	TGTGCCAGCACAACCCTAGCCAAAAACATTCAGTACTTC	CASTTLAKNIQYF
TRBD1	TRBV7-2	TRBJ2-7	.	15	TGTGCCAGCAGCCCCCCAGGGGGTCGCTCCTACGAGCAGTACTTC	CASSPPGGRSYEQYF
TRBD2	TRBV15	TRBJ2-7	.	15	TGTGCCACCAGCAGATCCGGGACTAGCTTATACGAGCAGTACTTC	CATSRSGTSLYEQYF
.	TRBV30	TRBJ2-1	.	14	TGTGCCTGGAGTGTCAAGGGGGCCGGGGGAGAGCAGTTCTTC	CAWSVKGAGGEQFF
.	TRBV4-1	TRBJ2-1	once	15	TGCGCCAGCAGCCAACCAGGGGGGCCCTACAATGAGCAGTTCTTC	CASSQPGGPYNEQFF
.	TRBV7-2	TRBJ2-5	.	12	TGTGCCACAGGGCAGGGCCAAGAGACCCAGTACTTC	CATGQGQETQYF
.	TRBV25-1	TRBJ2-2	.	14	TGTGCCAGCGGGCCCCCCGTTGGGGCCGGGGAGCTGTTTTTT	CASGPPVGAGELFF
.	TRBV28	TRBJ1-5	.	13	TGTGCCAGCAGACTCGGACAGACGTGGATGCAGCATTTT	CASRLGQTWMQHF
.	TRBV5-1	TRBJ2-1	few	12	TGCGCCAGCAGCTTGGGGGGCAATGAGCAGTTCTTC	CASSLGGNEQFF
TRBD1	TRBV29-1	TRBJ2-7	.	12	TGCAGCGTGGGACAGTTGGCTGACGAGCAGTACTTC	CSVGQLADEQYF
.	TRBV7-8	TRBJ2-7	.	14	TGTGCCAGCAGCTTAGGGTCTGGTCCCTACGAGCAGTACTTC	CASSLGSGPYEQYF
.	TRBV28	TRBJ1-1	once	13	TGTGCCAGCAGTTTATTCGGGGGCGCTGAAGCTTTCTTT	CASSLFGGAEAFF
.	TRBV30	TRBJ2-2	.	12	TGTGCCTGGAGTGTACGGGCCGGGGAGCTGTTTTTT	CAWSVRAGELFF
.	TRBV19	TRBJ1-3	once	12	TGTGGGACCGGGGGCTCTGGAAACACCATATATTTT	CGTGGSGNTIYF